This T cell receptor beta chain was captured by sequencing in a study of regulatory T cells in long-lasting Graves disease. Indicated time point: newly diagnosed GD, antithyroid drugs for less than 3 months. PBMCs were the source of the RNA used for TCR sequencing. It was by American Thyroid Association guidelines that Graves' disease was diagnosed. Arm-PCR of CDR3 regions with iRepertoire HTBI primers generated TCR beta libraries. TCRdb called the multiplex PCR reads again in MiXCR, with one record for every CDR3 protein. The sample consists of approximately 470,000 distinct CDR3 sequences, roughly 17% of them appearing once. This clonotype was seen many times. These data are also associated with another study on T cells in Graves' hyperthyroidism and ophthalmopathy. As that study records: For the diagnoses, clinical symptoms, serum thyroxine and TRAb, thyroid ultrasound and orbital computed tomography were used.

The sample was peripheral blood mononuclear cells (PBMCs), taken at new diagnosis, from a patient treated with antithyroid drugs. The sequence was collected from a man between 35 and 55 years old with Graves disease.

CDR3 sequence reads: CASTPPYGGRNEQFF. As DNA, the CDR3 is TGTGCCAGCACCCCACCCTATGGCGGGAGAAATGAGCAGTTCTTC. The chain links TRBV6-1 to TRBJ2-1; 7 bases are shared with TRBD2. The CDR3 extends over 15 amino acids. Germline CDR1 MNHNS, CDR2 SASEGT. Trimming removed 7 bases from V and 7 bases from J; junction bases left unmatched: 13.